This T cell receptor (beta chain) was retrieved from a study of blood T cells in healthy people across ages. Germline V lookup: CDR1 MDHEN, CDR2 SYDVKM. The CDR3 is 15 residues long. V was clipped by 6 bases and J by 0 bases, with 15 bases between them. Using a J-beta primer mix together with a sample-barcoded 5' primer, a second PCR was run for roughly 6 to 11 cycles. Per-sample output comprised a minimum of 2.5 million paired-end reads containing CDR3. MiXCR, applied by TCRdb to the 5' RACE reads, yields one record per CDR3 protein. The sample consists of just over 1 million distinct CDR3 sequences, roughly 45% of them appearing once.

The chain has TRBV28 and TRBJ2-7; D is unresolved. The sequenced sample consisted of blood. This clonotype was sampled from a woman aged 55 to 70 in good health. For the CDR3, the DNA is TGTGCCAGCAGCCCTAGGCCAGGCAACTCCTACGAGCAGTACTTC. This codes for CASSPRPGNSYEQYF.